The clone carrying this T cell receptor beta chain has a count of ten or more. The target antigen is unknown. This sample stems from a study of T cells in Graves' hyperthyroidism and ophthalmopathy. The investigators amplified TCR beta CDR3 regions from RNA transcripts. The primer set for the first-round RT-PCR of the TCR CDR3 was HTBI. MiXCR, run by TCRdb on the multiplex PCR reads, gives a single entry per CDR3 protein. The sample carries about 360,000 distinct CDR3 sequences, roughly 13% recorded once. The CDR3 sequence is 17 residues long. CDR1 MNHEY and CDR2 SMNVEV come from the germline V gene (reference sequence). V gave up 8 bases and J gave up 4 bases; unmatched junction bases: 17. Study results and limitations: Ophthalmopathy prediction by the model preceded onset by a median approximately 6.1 months.

The sample was blood. The receptor was isolated from a woman under 30 with Graves' hyperthyroidism. This chain connects TRBV27 to TRBJ2-7; TRBD2 agrees at 10 bases. This chain's CDR3 is CASPPPASGSRRYEQYF. The CDR3 DNA follows: TGTGCCAGCCCCCCCCCGGCTAGCGGGAGTAGGAGGTACGAGCAGTACTTC.